This TCR beta chain was sequenced in a study of blood T cell repertoires in COVID-19. Overall study context: Donors in the United States, Italy and Spain gave samples during acute or convalescent COVID-19. T cells, B-cell-depleted T cells, or PBMCs provided the cDNA or gDNA that served as material.

In the authors' methods: Using reference gene primer amplification, nucleated cell counts were estimated. Clones were read by immunoSEQ multiplex PCR, and TCRdb kept only the in-frame ones, dropping some. For V, J and clone size, that table is used; D and trimming come from the DNA. The repertoire has 250,000 to 300,000 clones, around 91% of them found once; the top ten carry around an eighth. The CDR3 totals 14 residues. Germline loops: CDR1 SGHTA, CDR2 FQGNSA. V shed 6 bases and J 0 bases; nucleotides not matched to a gene: 3. This rearrangement joins TRBV7-2 to TRBJ1-2, with 8 nucleotides matching TRBD1. The sample comprised peripheral blood. This TCR was recovered from an older woman with acute or convalescent COVID-19. CDR3 residues: CASRRTGTNYGYTF. CDR3 DNA sequence: TGTGCCAGCAGGAGGACAGGGACTAACTATGGCTACACCTTC.